Listed below are T cell receptor beta chains from one sample, sequenced in a study of shared clonotypes between healthy human individuals. This table comes from immunoSEQ multiplex PCR, and its TCRdb copy is limited to in-frame clones, with some not included. This table holds 190,000 or so clones, 65% to 70% found once. The specimen sequenced was memory CD4+ T cells sorted from blood. These receptors originate from a man aged 30 to 45 in good health. Each CDR3 is given with its conserved first and last residue. The D gene is left open where the match is weak. Expanded clones get a size class; other rows say once, few or many, or leave the size out.

d_gene: .
abundance: many
j_gene: TRBJ2-4
v_gene: TRBV9
len: 15
CDR3aa: CASSVRAGAKNIQYF
CDR3nt: TGTGCCAGCAGCGTCCGAGCGGGAGCCAAAAACATTCAGTACTTC

d_gene: .
abundance: once
j_gene: TRBJ1-5
v_gene: TRBV5-1
len: 14
CDR3aa: CASSVGPGDQPQHF
CDR3nt: TGCGCCAGCAGCGTGGGGCCAGGGGATCAGCCCCAGCATTTT

d_gene: TRBD2
abundance: .
j_gene: TRBJ2-2
v_gene: TRBV7-2
len: 16
CDR3aa: CASSSARGRGTGELFF
CDR3nt: TGTGCCAGCAGCTCCGCACGCGGGAGGGGTACCGGGGAGCTGTTTTTT

d_gene: TRBD2
abundance: .
j_gene: TRBJ2-7
v_gene: TRBV7-6
len: 18
CDR3aa: CASSSPLLAGTGVWEQYF
CDR3nt: TGTGCCAGCAGCAGTCCTTTACTAGCGGGAACTGGGGTTTGGGAGCAGTACTTC

d_gene: .
abundance: .
j_gene: TRBJ1-2
v_gene: TRBV5-6
len: 11
CDR3aa: CASSGVLGYTF
CDR3nt: TGTGCCAGCAGCGGAGTTTTAGGTTACACCTTC

d_gene: .
abundance: .
j_gene: TRBJ1-3
v_gene: TRBV2
len: 11
CDR3aa: CASSSGNTIYF
CDR3nt: TGTGCCAGCTCGTCCGGAAACACCATATATTTT

d_gene: .
abundance: .
j_gene: TRBJ2-2
v_gene: TRBV7-9
len: 17
CDR3aa: CASSSGRLGSGTGELFF
CDR3nt: TGTGCCAGCAGTTCCGGACGTCTGGGCTCGGGCACCGGGGAGCTGTTTTTT

d_gene: .
abundance: .
j_gene: TRBJ2-7
v_gene: TRBV19
len: 15
CDR3aa: CASSLFSGRWGEQYF
CDR3nt: TGTGCCAGTAGTCTTTTTTCGGGACGCTGGGGCGAGCAGTACTTC

d_gene: .
abundance: .
j_gene: TRBJ2-7
v_gene: TRBV6-5
len: 15
CDR3aa: CASIRFHGTGAEQYF
CDR3nt: TGTGCCAGCATCCGATTCCACGGGACTGGGGCCGAGCAGTACTTC

d_gene: .
abundance: .
j_gene: TRBJ2-2
v_gene: TRBV6-6
len: 15
CDR3aa: CASSYGVLGTGELFF
CDR3nt: TGTGCCAGCAGTTACGGGGTACTTGGCACCGGGGAGCTGTTTTTT

d_gene: .
abundance: .
j_gene: TRBJ1-2
v_gene: TRBV2
len: 14
CDR3aa: CASPGRTETYGYTF
CDR3nt: TGTGCCTCTCCCGGGAGGACGGAGACCTATGGCTACACCTTC

d_gene: TRBD1
abundance: .
j_gene: TRBJ2-1
v_gene: TRBV6-1
len: 14
CDR3aa: CAIKADRGYNEQFF
CDR3nt: TGTGCCATAAAAGCGGACAGGGGGTACAATGAGCAGTTCTTC

d_gene: .
abundance: .
j_gene: TRBJ1-5
v_gene: TRBV5-1
len: 16
CDR3aa: CASSLDPETDNQPQHF
CDR3nt: TGCGCCAGCAGCTTGGACCCCGAGACGGACAATCAGCCCCAGCATTTT

d_gene: .
abundance: .
j_gene: TRBJ2-4
v_gene: TRBV6-5
len: 15
CDR3aa: CASRSHSNPENIQYF
CDR3nt: TGTGCCAGCAGGTCCCACTCCAACCCCGAAAACATTCAGTACTTC

d_gene: .
abundance: few
j_gene: TRBJ2-7
v_gene: TRBV5-6
len: 12
CDR3aa: CASTLDGYEQYF
CDR3nt: TGTGCCAGCACCTTGGACGGCTACGAGCAGTACTTC

d_gene: .
abundance: .
j_gene: TRBJ2-2
v_gene: TRBV9
len: 13
CDR3aa: CASSVAPSGELFF
CDR3nt: TGTGCCAGCAGCGTAGCCCCCTCCGGGGAGCTGTTTTTT

d_gene: .
abundance: .
j_gene: TRBJ1-2
v_gene: TRBV6-5
len: 16
CDR3aa: CASSYSGNTINYGYTF
CDR3nt: TGTGCCAGCAGTTACTCGGGCAACACTATAAACTATGGCTACACCTTC

d_gene: .
abundance: .
j_gene: TRBJ1-4
v_gene: TRBV4-1
len: 14
CDR3aa: CASRQLAGEEKLFF
CDR3nt: TGCGCCAGCAGACAACTGGCGGGTGAGGAAAAACTGTTTTTT

d_gene: .
abundance: .
j_gene: TRBJ2-2
v_gene: TRBV5-6
len: 16
CDR3aa: CASSLLGDKVTGELFF
CDR3nt: TGTGCCAGCAGCTTATTAGGGGATAAAGTTACCGGGGAGCTGTTTTTT

d_gene: .
abundance: .
j_gene: TRBJ1-4
v_gene: TRBV28
len: 20
CDR3aa: CASTTPPDLTRQEVDEKLFF
CDR3nt: TGTGCCAGCACCACCCCACCCGATCTAACGAGACAGGAGGTTGATGAAAAACTGTTTTTT

d_gene: .
abundance: many
j_gene: TRBJ2-7
v_gene: TRBV18
len: 12
CDR3aa: CASSPSDHEQYF
CDR3nt: TGTGCCAGCTCACCCTCCGACCACGAGCAGTACTTC

d_gene: .
abundance: few
j_gene: TRBJ1-5
v_gene: TRBV27
len: 14
CDR3aa: CASSAFMSNQPQHF
CDR3nt: TGTGCCAGCAGCGCTTTTATGAGCAATCAGCCCCAGCATTTT

d_gene: .
abundance: .
j_gene: TRBJ1-1
v_gene: TRBV18
len: 12
CDR3aa: CASSPETSEAFF
CDR3nt: TGTGCCAGCTCACCGGAGACATCTGAAGCTTTCTTT

d_gene: TRBD2
abundance: .
j_gene: TRBJ2-2
v_gene: TRBV11-2
len: 17
CDR3aa: CASSLARTSGRAGELFF
CDR3nt: TGTGCCAGCAGCTTAGCCAGGACTAGCGGGAGGGCCGGGGAGCTGTTTTTT

d_gene: TRBD1
abundance: .
j_gene: TRBJ1-4
v_gene: TRBV29-1
len: 13
CDR3aa: CSVSGQTNEKLFF
CDR3nt: TGCAGCGTCTCGGGACAGACTAATGAAAAACTGTTTTTT

d_gene: .
abundance: .
j_gene: TRBJ2-1
v_gene: TRBV2
len: 17
CDR3aa: CASSDRAGRKLRNEQFF
CDR3nt: TGTGCCAGCAGTGATCGGGCTGGGAGGAAGTTACGTAATGAGCAGTTCTTC

d_gene: .
abundance: many
j_gene: TRBJ1-4
v_gene: TRBV6-5
len: 15
CDR3aa: CASSQAGRLNVKLFF
CDR3nt: TGTGCCAGCAGTCAGGCAGGACGACTTAACGTAAAACTGTTTTTT

d_gene: TRBD1
abundance: .
j_gene: TRBJ1-1
v_gene: TRBV5-1
len: 14
CDR3aa: CASSGGQMNTEAFF
CDR3nt: TGCGCCAGCAGCGGGGGACAGATGAACACTGAAGCTTTCTTT

d_gene: .
abundance: .
j_gene: TRBJ1-2
v_gene: TRBV19
len: 12
CDR3aa: CASSANNYGYTF
CDR3nt: TGTGCCAGTAGTGCCAATAACTATGGCTACACCTTC

d_gene: .
abundance: .
j_gene: TRBJ1-5
v_gene: TRBV6-5
len: 14
CDR3aa: CASSRDKLNQPQHF
CDR3nt: TGTGCCAGCAGCCGGGACAAACTCAATCAGCCCCAGCATTTT

d_gene: .
abundance: .
j_gene: TRBJ2-1
v_gene: TRBV27
len: 15
CDR3aa: CASSRRGVRYNEQFF
CDR3nt: TGTGCCAGCAGTCGGAGGGGGGTTCGCTACAATGAGCAGTTCTTC

d_gene: .
abundance: .
j_gene: TRBJ2-2
v_gene: TRBV5-4
len: 12
CDR3aa: CASNRVAGELFF
CDR3nt: TGTGCCAGCAACCGGGTCGCCGGGGAGCTGTTTTTT

d_gene: TRBD2
abundance: .
j_gene: TRBJ2-5
v_gene: TRBV18
len: 17
CDR3aa: CASSPTGPGTSGMAQYF
CDR3nt: TGTGCCAGCTCACCCACAGGACCCGGGACTAGCGGGATGGCCCAGTACTTC

d_gene: .
abundance: few
j_gene: TRBJ1-2
v_gene: TRBV18
len: 15
CDR3aa: CASSPRDMPNYGYTF
CDR3nt: TGTGCCAGCTCACCAAGAGATATGCCTAACTATGGCTACACCTTC

d_gene: .
abundance: .
j_gene: TRBJ1-1
v_gene: TRBV11-2
len: 13
CDR3aa: CASSFQGTTEAFF
CDR3nt: TGTGCCAGCAGCTTTCAGGGTACGACTGAAGCTTTCTTT

d_gene: .
abundance: few
j_gene: TRBJ1-2
v_gene: TRBV10-3
len: 13
CDR3aa: CAISDWGESGYTF
CDR3nt: TGTGCCATCAGTGACTGGGGAGAGAGTGGCTACACCTTC

d_gene: .
abundance: .
j_gene: TRBJ1-2
v_gene: TRBV7-6
len: 15
CDR3aa: CASSQTTDPTHGYTF
CDR3nt: TGTGCCAGCAGCCAGACGACAGACCCAACACACGGCTACACCTTC

d_gene: TRBD2
abundance: .
j_gene: TRBJ2-1
v_gene: TRBV7-9
len: 17
CDR3aa: CASSPPKRLAILQAKFF
CDR3nt: TGTGCCAGCAGCCCGCCGAAGAGACTAGCTATACTCCAGGCGAAGTTCTTC